These 23 T cell receptor beta chains were sequenced from one sample in a study of T cells in Graves' hyperthyroidism and ophthalmopathy. The TCR beta CDR3 regions underwent amplification using RNA transcripts as the source. Carried out on the TCR CDR3, a first-round RT-PCR used the HTBI primer set. MiXCR was run by TCRdb on the multiplex PCR reads, yielding one entry per CDR3 protein. The repertoire holds more than 350,000 distinct CDR3 sequences, with approximately 14% as singletons. The sample was blood. The receptors derive from a woman aged 55-69 years with Graves' ophthalmopathy.

The chain combines TRBV29-1 with TRBJ1-1; TRBD1 matches 8 bases. The V segment lost 7 bases and the J segment 10 bases; nucleotides outside the gene matches: 5. There are 10 residues in the CDR3. The germline V gene encodes CDR1 SQVTM and CDR2 ANQGSEA. The CDR3 is CSAGTGGAFF. CDR3 nucleotides: TGCAGCGCCGGGACAGGCGGAGCTTTCTTT. The whole variable domain, filled in from reference TRBV29-1 and TRBJ1-1, reads SAVISQKPSRDICQRGTSLTIQCQVDSQVTMMFWYRQQPGQSLTLIATANQGSEATYESGFVIDKFPISRPNLTFSTLTVSNMSPEDSSIYLCSAGTGGAFFGQGTRLTVV.

This clonotype was observed at least ten times. This rearrangement joins TRBV5-1 to TRBJ2-1; D not certain. Germline CDR1 and CDR2: SGHRS and YFSETQ. V was trimmed by 0 bases and J by 5 bases, leaving 9 bases between them. This CDR3 comprises 14 residues. The CDR3 is CASSLAWQNNEQFF. CDR3 nucleotides: TGCGCCAGCAGCTTGGCCTGGCAAAACAATGAGCAGTTCTTC.

This clonotype was picked up many times. V is TRBV20-1 and J is TRBJ2-1; 10 bases map to TRBD2. CDR1 and CDR2 (germline): DFQATT, SNEGSKA (reference sequence). The trim removed 6 bases at V and 8 bases at J, leaving 10 bases unmatched. This CDR3 region has 14 residues. The CDR3 DNA is TGCAGTGCCGACCTCGGGACTAGCGTGGATGAGCAGTTCTTC. Residues: CSADLGTSVDEQFF.

At least ten counts were recorded for this clonotype. The rearrangement joins TRBV5-1 to TRBJ2-1; D might be TRBD1 (5 bases). Germline CDR1 is SGHRS and CDR2 is YFSETQ. The CDR3 extends over 15 amino acids. V was shortened by 4 bases and J by 0 bases, with 11 bases between the two germline ends. CDR3 sequence (DNA): TGCGCCAGCAGCCTAGACAGAACCTCCTACAATGAGCAGTTCTTC. Translation: CASSLDRTSYNEQFF.

The table lists this clonotype with many counts. The V and J genes are TRBV6-2 or TRBV6-3 and TRBJ2-1, with TRBD1 matching over 8 bases. With V trimmed by 5 bases and J by 7 bases, 7 bases remained unmatched. The CDR3 consists of 14 residues. The germline CDR1 and CDR2 sequences are MNHEY and SVGEGT. The DNA of the CDR3 is TGTGCCAGCAGTCCCCGGACAGGGCGAAATGAGCAGTTCTTC. Its translation is CASSPRTGRNEQFF.

The table lists this clonotype with many counts. The chain joins TRBV24-1 to TRBJ2-3, with 11 bases fitting TRBD2. With 3 bases clipped from V and 4 bases from J, the junction kept 14 bases outside the gene matches. The CDR3 sequence is 19 residues long. Per the germline V gene, CDR1 is KGHDR and CDR2 is SFDVKD. This CDR3 reads CATSDPGLAERGGPDTQYF. The CDR3 nucleotides are TGTGCCACCAGTGATCCGGGACTAGCGGAGAGAGGGGGCCCAGATACGCAGTATTTT.

This clonotype appeared many times. The chain carries TRBV20-1 and TRBJ2-7; TRBD1 is a possible D gene (7 bases). V lost 0 bases, J lost 7 bases, and 16 bases lay in between. This CDR3 is 14 amino acids long. Germline V gene data show CDR1 as DFQATT and CDR2 as SNEGSKA (reference sequence). The CDR3 DNA follows: TGCAGTGCTAGAGATGGCAGGGGGGTTGCAGAGCAGTACTTC. It is translated as CSARDGRGVAEQYF.

This chain uses TRBV2 with TRBJ2-1; D perhaps matches TRBD2 (6 bases). The CDR3 contains 14 residues. Germline V gives CDR1 SNHLY, CDR2 FYNNEI. Between the trimmed V and J ends, which lost 6 bases and 0 bases, there was a span of 9 bases. CDR3 amino acids: CASRTGSSYNEQFF. As DNA, the CDR3 is TGTGCCAGCAGAACCGGGAGCTCCTACAATGAGCAGTTCTTC.

In its sample, this clonotype was seen many times. The chain uses TRBV28 and TRBJ1-2; 7 bases line up with TRBD1. This CDR3 comprises 12 residues. Germline loops: CDR1 MDHEN, CDR2 SYDVKM. With 6 bases clipped from V and 7 bases from J, the junction kept 5 bases outside the gene matches. Here the CDR3 reads CASRGTVSGYTF. CDR3 nucleotides: TGTGCCAGCAGAGGGACAGTGAGTGGCTACACCTTC.

The V and J genes are TRBV11-2 and TRBJ1-5, with TRBD1 as a possible D gene (6 bases). The V and J ends lost 1 base and 2 bases respectively, with 12 bases between them. Looked up from germline, CDR1 is SGHAT and CDR2 is FQNNGV. The CDR3 length is 16 residues. In DNA form, the CDR3 reads TGTGCCAGCAGCTTAGCGGCAGGGGCAGGCAATCAGCCCCAGCATTTT. Protein sequence: CASSLAAGAGNQPQHF.

This clonotype showed up many times. The chain is built from TRBV28 and TRBJ2-7; the match to TRBD2 covers 9 bases. Germline V gives CDR1 MDHEN, CDR2 SYDVKM. J gave up 3 bases and V 6 bases, and 9 bases lay outside the gene matches. This CDR3 region has 15 residues. CDR3 region: CASSSREGVGYEQYF. CDR3 in DNA: TGTGCCAGCAGCTCGCGGGAGGGCGTGGGCTACGAGCAGTACTTC.

This clonotype was recorded at least ten times. V is TRBV5-1 and J is TRBJ2-5, with unresolved D. The CDR3 spans 13 residues. Trimming removed 4 bases from V and 5 bases from J, with 12 bases in between. Germline CDR1 SGHRS, CDR2 YFSETQ. CDR3 in amino acids: CASSPPRPETQYF. CDR3 sequence (DNA): TGCGCCAGCAGCCCCCCCCGGCCGGAGACCCAGTACTTC.

This chain uses TRBV4-1 with TRBJ2-7; TRBD1 aligns across 7 bases. There are 14 residues in the CDR3. The ends lost 3 bases at V and 1 base at J; junction bases unmatched: 3. Germline V lookup: CDR1 MGHRA, CDR2 YSYEKL. The CDR3 DNA follows: TGCGCCAGCAGCCAGCCGGGACAGTCCTACGAGCAGTACTTC. Translated, it gives CASSQPGQSYEQYF.

This clonotype has more than one count but fewer than ten. This chain connects TRBV5-1 to TRBJ2-4; 14 positions match TRBD2. The germline CDR1 and CDR2 sequences are SGHRS and YFSETQ. With V trimmed by 0 bases and J by 6 bases, 5 bases remained unmatched. The CDR3 contains 17 residues. The CDR3 protein is CASSLGLAGGPVNIQYF. In nucleotides, the CDR3 is TGCGCCAGCAGCTTGGGACTAGCGGGAGGGCCGGTAAACATTCAGTACTTC.

This clonotype was observed many times. The rearrangement uses TRBV6-1 and TRBJ2-1; TRBD2 is a possible D gene (5 bases). This CDR3 is built from 17 residues. Per the germline V gene, CDR1 is MNHNS and CDR2 is SASEGT. Trimming removed 4 bases at V and 1 base at J, with 17 bases between. CDR3 protein: CASSGSEGVGSYNEQFF. CDR3 in DNA: TGTGCCAGCAGTGGGTCTGAGGGTGTAGGGTCCTACAATGAGCAGTTCTTC.

This chain uses TRBV20-1 with TRBJ2-5; 12 nucleotides agree with TRBD1. The trim removed 1 base at V and 4 bases at J, leaving 4 bases unmatched. The CDR3 contains 15 residues. Germline V gene sequence: CDR1 DFQATT, CDR2 SNEGSKA (reference sequence). The CDR3 DNA is TGCAGTGCTAGAGGGGACAGGGGGCGCGGAGAGACCCAGTACTTC. As protein: CSARGDRGRGETQYF.

This clonotype turned up a few times. Since no conserved phenylalanine or tryptophan closes the CDR3, a read error is the likely cause. CDR3 in amino acids: CASSLGQMNTEAFL. The CDR3 bases are TGCGCCAGCAGCTTGGGGCAGATGAACACTGAAGCTTTCCTT. The rearrangement uses TRBV5-1 and TRBJ1-1; D remains ambiguous. CDR1 SGHRS and CDR2 YFSETQ come from the germline V gene. V lost 0 bases and J 0 bases, leaving 6 bases between the germline ends. This CDR3 is 14 amino acids long.

The rearrangement links TRBV7-9 to TRBJ1-2; D possibly corresponds to TRBD1 (5 bases). The V end was cut by 5 bases, the J end by 4 bases, with 17 bases between. CDR3 length: 15 residues. CDR1 and CDR2 from the germline V gene are SEHNR and FQNEAQ (reference sequence). In nucleotides, the CDR3 is TGTGCCAGCAGCCCCTTTGGGGCCTCCGGCTATGGCTACACCTTC. Translation: CASSPFGASGYGYTF.

The sample holds a few counts of this clonotype. This may arise from a read error, as a much more abundant clone is one base away. Here the CDR3 omits its conserved ending phenylalanine or tryptophan, so a read error is the likely source. V gene TRBV18 combines with J gene TRBJ1-1; TRBD1 is a possible D gene (5 bases). The CDR3 consists of 15 residues. The V end was cut by 3 bases, the J end by 3 bases, with 14 bases between. Germline CDR1 reads KGHSH; CDR2 reads LQKENI. Here the CDR3 reads CASSPAGAGDTEAFI. The CDR3 coding sequence is TGTGCCAGCTCACCGGCTGGGGCCGGAGACACTGAAGCTTTCATT.

This clonotype came up a few times. The rearrangement uses TRBV11-2 and TRBJ1-3; D not resolved. Germline lookup yields CDR1 SGHAT and CDR2 FQNNGV. This CDR3 spans 14 amino acids. Trimming stripped 0 bases from V and 4 bases from J, with 7 bases between. The chain's CDR3 is CASSLERRGNTIYF. The CDR3 nucleotides read TGTGCCAGCAGCTTAGAGAGGAGGGGAAACACCATATATTTT.

This clonotype was found many times. This chain uses TRBV12-3 or TRBV12-4 with TRBJ2-7; 8 nucleotides agree with TRBD2. The ends lost 6 bases at V and 7 bases at J; junction bases unmatched: 23. The CDR3 has 18 residues. The CDR3 loop reads CASSPSHRGSGTLREQYF. As DNA, the CDR3 is TGTGCCAGCAGCCCCTCTCACCGGGGTAGCGGGACCCTGAGGGAGCAGTACTTC.

This clonotype appeared a few times. This chain joins TRBV24-1 and TRBJ2-7, with D unresolved. CDR3 size: 15 residues. Trimming took 6 bases from V and 6 from J, leaving 20 bases between them. Germline V gene data show CDR1 as KGHDR and CDR2 as SFDVKD. Written as DNA, the CDR3 is TGTGCCACCAGTCCCACCTCCCAGGCAGCCGGCGAGCAGTACTTC. Translation gives CATSPTSQAAGEQYF.

This clonotype came up many times. The chain links TRBV7-3 to TRBJ2-1; 9 nucleotides align to TRBD2. The CDR3 length is 15 residues. V shed 0 bases and J 6 bases; nucleotides not matched to a gene: 3. The germline V gene has CDR1 SGHTA and CDR2 FQGTGA. The CDR3 DNA follows: TGTGCCAGCAGCTTAACGCTAGCGGGACCCAATGAGCAGTTCTTC. Translation: CASSLTLAGPNEQFF. Together with reference TRBV7-3 and TRBJ2-1, the CDR3 gives the full variable domain: GAGVSQTPSNKVTEKGKYVELRCDPISGHTALYWYRQSLGQGPEFLIYFQGTGAADDSGLPNDRFFAVRPEGSVSTLKIQRTERGDSAVYLCASSLTLAGPNEQFFGPGTRLTVL.